Each of the 6 T cell receptor beta chains below was sequenced from the same sample in a study of identical twins. TCRdb reanalysed the 5' RACE reads using MiXCR and keeps one entry per CDR3 protein. This table has fewer than 500,000 distinct CDR3 sequences, approximately 15% appearing once. These sequences were also reported in another study, on yellow fever vaccine responses in identical twins.

Sequencing was carried out using CD4+ T cells sorted from blood. These receptors were obtained from a young woman in good health.

V gene TRBV10-2 combines with J gene TRBJ2-1; D is unclear. Germline V gives CDR1 WSHSY, CDR2 SAAADI. This CDR3 spans 14 amino acids. V was clipped by 7 bases and J by 7 bases, with 17 bases between them. The chain's CDR3 is CASIESLSGNEQFF. As DNA, the CDR3 is TGCGCCAGCATCGAGAGTCTTTCCGGGAATGAGCAGTTCTTC.

As regards this clonotype: The conserved phenylalanine or tryptophan is not found at the CDR3 terminus, so this likely reflects a read error. The DNA is omitted, as the CDR3 cannot be located on it reliably, and the CDR3 follows TCRdb's listing. The rearrangement links TRBV15 to TRBJ2-5; the D segment call TRBD1 is taken from the table without a DNA check. With termini counted, the CDR3 has 13 amino acids. CDR1 and CDR2 (germline): LNHNV, YYDKDF (reference sequence). CDR3 sequence: CATSRDLRQENFY.

This clonotype was seen repeatedly, ten times or more. This chain connects TRBV2 to TRBJ2-2; 14 bases are shared with TRBD2. CDR3 length: 15 residues. V gave up 10 bases and J gave up 5 bases; unmatched junction bases: 6. Germline V gives CDR1 SNHLY, CDR2 FYNNEI. The DNA of the CDR3 is TGTGCCATCAGACTAGCGGGAGGGGATACCGGGGAGCTGTTTTTT. Residues: CAIRLAGGDTGELFF. Combining the CDR3 with reference TRBV2 and TRBJ2-2 gives the whole variable domain EPEVTQTPSHQVTQMGQEVILRCVPISNHLYFYWYRQILGQKVEFLVSFYNNEISEKSEIFDDQFSVERPDGSNFTLKIRSTKLEDSAMYFCAIRLAGGDTGELFFGEGSRLTVL.

This clonotype appeared many times. This sequence joins TRBV10-3 and TRBJ2-3, with D perhaps matching TRBD1 (6 bases). The CDR3 loop spans 14 amino acids. Germline CDR1 and CDR2: ENHRY and SYGVKD. Deletions cut 0 bases from V and 4 bases from J, with 8 bases between. CDR3 amino acids: CAISESEGADTQYF. Here the CDR3 DNA reads TGTGCCATCAGTGAGTCAGAGGGGGCAGATACGCAGTATTTT.

V usage is TRBV20-1 and J usage is TRBJ2-7; D remains unclear. The CDR3 has 12 amino acids. Germline assignment: CDR1 DFQATT and CDR2 SNEGSKA (reference sequence). V shed 0 bases and J shed 7 bases, with 10 bases lying between them. The CDR3 loop is CSAREPGREQYF. The CDR3 region has the DNA TGCAGTGCTAGAGAGCCGGGTAGGGAGCAGTACTTC.

The chain employs TRBV20-1 and TRBJ2-5; unclear D gene. V was cut by 6 bases and J by 5 bases, with 13 bases left in between. This CDR3 spans 12 amino acids. The V gene's germline CDR1 is DFQATT and CDR2 SNEGSKA (reference sequence). CDR3 sequence reads: CSALKDSETQYF. The DNA for the CDR3 is TGCAGTGCCCTGAAAGACTCGGAGACCCAGTACTTC.